One and the same sample provided the 2 T cell receptor beta chains below, sequenced in a study of T cell responses to AZD1222 COVID-19 vaccine. Sequencing used immunoSEQ multiplex PCR; TCRdb keeps in-frame clones, though not all of them. The sample contains approximately 110,000 clones, 70% to 90% of which appear only once. This specimen was peripheral blood, taken on day 0 of AZD1222 vaccination. The receptors come from an adult in good health.

The chain employs TRBV19 and TRBJ2-7; 8 positions agree with TRBD2. Losses at the gene ends were 2 bases for V and 8 bases for J; bases not matched to a gene: 5. CDR3 length: 13 residues. Germline V gives CDR1 LNHDA, CDR2 SQIVND (reference sequence). Written as DNA, the CDR3 is TGTGCCAGTAGTATACAGACTAGCGAGAAGCAGTACTTC. Protein product: CASSIQTSEKQYF.

V is TRBV12-3 or TRBV12-4 and J is TRBJ1-6; D perhaps matches TRBD1 (5 bases). This CDR3 is built from 13 residues. Trimming removed 3 bases from V and 10 bases from J, with 10 bases in between. The CDR3 sequence is CASSLARVSPLHF. Here the CDR3 DNA reads TGTGCCAGCAGTTTGGCCAGGGTCTCACCCCTCCACTTT.